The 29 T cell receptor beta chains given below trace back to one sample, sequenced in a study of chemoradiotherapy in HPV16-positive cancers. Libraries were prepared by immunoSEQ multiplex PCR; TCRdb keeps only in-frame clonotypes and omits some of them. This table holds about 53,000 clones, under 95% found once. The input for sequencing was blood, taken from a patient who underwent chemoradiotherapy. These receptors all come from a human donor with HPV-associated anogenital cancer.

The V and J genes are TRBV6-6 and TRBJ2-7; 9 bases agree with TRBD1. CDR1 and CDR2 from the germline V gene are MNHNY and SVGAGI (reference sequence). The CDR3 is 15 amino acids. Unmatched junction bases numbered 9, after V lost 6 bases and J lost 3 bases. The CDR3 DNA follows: TGTGCCAGCAGGCCTCCGGGACAGGGCTACTACGAGCAGTACTTC. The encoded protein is CASRPPGQGYYEQYF.

The CDR3 sequence: CASMPLAGVGTQYF. The CDR3 DNA reads TGTGCCTCTATGCCCCTAGCGGGGGTGGGGACCCAGTACTTC. J is TRBJ2-5 and V is TRBV30, with 10 bases aligning to TRBD2. This CDR3 region has 14 residues. V shed 7 bases and J 7 bases; nucleotides not matched to a gene: 12. Germline CDR1 and CDR2: GTSNPN and SVGIG (reference sequence).

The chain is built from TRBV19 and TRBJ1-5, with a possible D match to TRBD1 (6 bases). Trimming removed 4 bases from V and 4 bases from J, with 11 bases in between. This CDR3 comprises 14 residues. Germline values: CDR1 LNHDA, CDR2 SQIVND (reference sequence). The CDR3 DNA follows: TGTGCCAGTAGTACGGACAGCCTGAATCAGCCCCAGCATTTT. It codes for CASSTDSLNQPQHF. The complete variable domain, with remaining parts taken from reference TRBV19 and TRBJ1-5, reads DGGITQSPKYLFRKEGQNVTLSCEQNLNHDAMYWYRQDPGQGLRLIYYSQIVNDFQKGDIAEGYSVSREKKESFPLTVTSAQKNPTAFYLCASSTDSLNQPQHFGDGTRLSIL.

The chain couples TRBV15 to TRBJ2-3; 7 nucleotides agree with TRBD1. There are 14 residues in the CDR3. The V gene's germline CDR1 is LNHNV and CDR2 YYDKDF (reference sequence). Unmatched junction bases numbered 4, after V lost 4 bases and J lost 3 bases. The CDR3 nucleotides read TGTGCCACCAGCAATGGACAGGCAACAGATACGCAGTATTTT. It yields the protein CATSNGQATDTQYF.

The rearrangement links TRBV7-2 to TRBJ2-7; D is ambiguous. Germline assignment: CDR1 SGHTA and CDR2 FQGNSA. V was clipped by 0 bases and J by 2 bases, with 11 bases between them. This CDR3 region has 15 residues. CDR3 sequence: CASSLAVSQTYEQYF. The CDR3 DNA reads TGTGCCAGCAGCTTAGCGGTCTCTCAAACCTACGAGCAGTACTTC.

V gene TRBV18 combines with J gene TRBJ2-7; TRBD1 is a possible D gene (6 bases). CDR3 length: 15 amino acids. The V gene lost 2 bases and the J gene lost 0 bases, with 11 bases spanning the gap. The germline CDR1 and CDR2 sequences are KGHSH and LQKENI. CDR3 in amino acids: CASSPSGTLSYEQYF. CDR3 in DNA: TGTGCCAGCTCACCATCCGGGACACTCTCCTACGAGCAGTACTTC.

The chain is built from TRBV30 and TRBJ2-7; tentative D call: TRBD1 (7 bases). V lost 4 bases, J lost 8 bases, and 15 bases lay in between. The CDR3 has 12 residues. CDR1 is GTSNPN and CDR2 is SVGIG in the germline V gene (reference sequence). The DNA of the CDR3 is TGTGCCTGGACCCCAGGGGGGTTACAGCAGTACTTC. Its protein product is CAWTPGGLQQYF.

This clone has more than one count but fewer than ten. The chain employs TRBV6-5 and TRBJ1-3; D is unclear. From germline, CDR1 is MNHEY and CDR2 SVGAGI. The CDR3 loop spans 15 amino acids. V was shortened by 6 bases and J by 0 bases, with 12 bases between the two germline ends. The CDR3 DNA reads TGTGCCAGCAGCCAAACAGCGAGCTCTGGAAACACCATATATTTT. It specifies CASSQTASSGNTIYF.

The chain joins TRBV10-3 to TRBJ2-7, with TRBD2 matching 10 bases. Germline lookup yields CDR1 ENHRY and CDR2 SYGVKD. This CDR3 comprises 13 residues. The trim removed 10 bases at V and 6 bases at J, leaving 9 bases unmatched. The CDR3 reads CATTSGGAREQYF. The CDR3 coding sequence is TGTGCCACTACCAGCGGGGGGGCCCGCGAGCAGTACTTC.

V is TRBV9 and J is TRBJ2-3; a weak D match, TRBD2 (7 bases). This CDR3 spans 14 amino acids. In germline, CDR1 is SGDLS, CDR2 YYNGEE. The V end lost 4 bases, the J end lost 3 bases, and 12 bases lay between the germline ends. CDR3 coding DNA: TGTGCCAGCAGCCCCAGGGGAGGGACAGATACGCAGTATTTT. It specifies CASSPRGGTDTQYF.

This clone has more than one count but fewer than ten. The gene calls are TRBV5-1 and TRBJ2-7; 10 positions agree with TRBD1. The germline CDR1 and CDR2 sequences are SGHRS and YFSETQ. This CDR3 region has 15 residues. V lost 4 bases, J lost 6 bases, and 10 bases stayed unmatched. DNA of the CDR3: TGCGCCAGCAGCCCCTTCCGGGACAGGGGTGCCGAGCAGTACTTC. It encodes CASSPFRDRGAEQYF.

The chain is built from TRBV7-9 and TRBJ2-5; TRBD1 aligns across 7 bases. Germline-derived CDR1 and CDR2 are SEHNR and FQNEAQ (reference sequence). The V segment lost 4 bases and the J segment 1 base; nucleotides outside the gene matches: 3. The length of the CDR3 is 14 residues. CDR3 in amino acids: CASSSGQIQETQYF. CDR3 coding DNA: TGTGCCAGCAGCTCGGGACAGATCCAAGAGACCCAGTACTTC.

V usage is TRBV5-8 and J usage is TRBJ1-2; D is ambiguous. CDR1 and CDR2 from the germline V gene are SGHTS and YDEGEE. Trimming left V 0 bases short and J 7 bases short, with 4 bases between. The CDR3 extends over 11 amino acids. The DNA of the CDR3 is TGTGCCAGCAGCTTGGACCGTGGCTACACCTTC. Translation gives CASSLDRGYTF.

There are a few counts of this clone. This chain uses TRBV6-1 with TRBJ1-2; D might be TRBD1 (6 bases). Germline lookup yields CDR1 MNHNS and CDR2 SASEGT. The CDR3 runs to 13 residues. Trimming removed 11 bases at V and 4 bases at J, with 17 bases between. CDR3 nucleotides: TGTGCCTCGGGGGGCCTTGGGATCTATGGCTACACCTTC. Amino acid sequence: CASGGLGIYGYTF.

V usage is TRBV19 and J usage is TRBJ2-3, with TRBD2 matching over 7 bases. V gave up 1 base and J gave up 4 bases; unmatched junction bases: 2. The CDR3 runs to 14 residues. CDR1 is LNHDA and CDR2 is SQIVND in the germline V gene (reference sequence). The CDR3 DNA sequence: TGTGCCAGTAGTATAGGACTAGCATCAGATACGCAGTATTTT. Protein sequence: CASSIGLASDTQYF.

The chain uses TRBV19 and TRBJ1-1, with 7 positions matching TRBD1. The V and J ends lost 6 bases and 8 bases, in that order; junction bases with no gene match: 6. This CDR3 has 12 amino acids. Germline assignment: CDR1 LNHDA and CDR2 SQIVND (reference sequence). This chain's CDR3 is CASRIPGQEAFF. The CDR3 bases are TGTGCCAGTAGAATCCCGGGACAGGAAGCTTTCTTT.

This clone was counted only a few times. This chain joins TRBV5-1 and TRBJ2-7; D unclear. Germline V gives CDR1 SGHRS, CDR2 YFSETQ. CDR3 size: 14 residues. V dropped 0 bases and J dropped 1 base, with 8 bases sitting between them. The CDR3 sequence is CASSLGARSYEQYF. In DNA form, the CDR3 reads TGCGCCAGCAGCTTGGGGGCGAGGTCCTACGAGCAGTACTTC. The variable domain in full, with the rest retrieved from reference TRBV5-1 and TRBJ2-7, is KAGVTQTPRYLIKTRGQQVTLSCSPISGHRSVSWYQQTPGQGLQFLFEYFSETQRNKGNFPGRFSGRQFSNSRSEMNVSTLELGDSALYLCASSLGARSYEQYFGPGTRLTVT.

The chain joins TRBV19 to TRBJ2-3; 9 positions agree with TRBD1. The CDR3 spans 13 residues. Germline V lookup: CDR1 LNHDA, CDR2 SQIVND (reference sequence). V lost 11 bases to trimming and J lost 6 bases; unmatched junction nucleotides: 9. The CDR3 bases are TGTGCCGCCCGGGACAGGGAGACCGATACGCAGTATTTT. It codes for CAARDRETDTQYF.

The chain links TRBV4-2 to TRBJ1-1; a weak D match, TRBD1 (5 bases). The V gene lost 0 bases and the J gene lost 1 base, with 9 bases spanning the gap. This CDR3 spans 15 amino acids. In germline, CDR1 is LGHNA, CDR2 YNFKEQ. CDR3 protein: CASSQEGGTNTEAFF. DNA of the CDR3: TGTGCCAGCAGCCAAGAGGGGGGAACGAACACTGAAGCTTTCTTT.

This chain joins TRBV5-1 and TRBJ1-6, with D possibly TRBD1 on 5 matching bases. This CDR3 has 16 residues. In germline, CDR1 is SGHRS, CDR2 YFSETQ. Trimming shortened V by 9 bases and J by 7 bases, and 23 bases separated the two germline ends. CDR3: CATPGPVLRVNSPLHF. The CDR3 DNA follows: TGCGCCACCCCGGGACCGGTCCTACGCGTGAATTCACCCCTCCACTTT.

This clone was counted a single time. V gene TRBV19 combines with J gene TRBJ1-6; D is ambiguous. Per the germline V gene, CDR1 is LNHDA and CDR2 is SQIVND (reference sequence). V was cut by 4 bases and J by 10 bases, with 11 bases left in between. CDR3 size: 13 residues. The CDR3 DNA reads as TGTGCCAGTAGTACCGTCGTAGACTCACCCCTCCACTTT. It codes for CASSTVVDSPLHF.

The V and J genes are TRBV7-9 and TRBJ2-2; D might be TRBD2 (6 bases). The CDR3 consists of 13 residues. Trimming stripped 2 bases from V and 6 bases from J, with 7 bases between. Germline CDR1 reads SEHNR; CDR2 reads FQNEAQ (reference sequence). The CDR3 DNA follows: TGTGCCAGCAGCTTAAGGAGGGCCGGGGAGCTGTTTTTT. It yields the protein CASSLRRAGELFF. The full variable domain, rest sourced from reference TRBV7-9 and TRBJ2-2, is DTGVSQNPRHKITKRGQNVTFRCDPISEHNRLYWYRQTLGQGPEFLTYFQNEAQLEKSRLLSDRFSAERPKGSFSTLEIQRTEQGDSAMYLCASSLRRAGELFFGEGSRLTVL.

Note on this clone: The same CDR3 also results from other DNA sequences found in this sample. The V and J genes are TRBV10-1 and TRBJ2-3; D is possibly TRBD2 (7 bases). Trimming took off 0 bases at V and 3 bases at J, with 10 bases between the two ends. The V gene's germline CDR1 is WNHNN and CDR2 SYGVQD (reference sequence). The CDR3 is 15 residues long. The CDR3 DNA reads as TGCGCCAGCAGTGAGTCGCGGGGGCGAACAGATACGCAGTATTTT. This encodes CASSESRGRTDTQYF.

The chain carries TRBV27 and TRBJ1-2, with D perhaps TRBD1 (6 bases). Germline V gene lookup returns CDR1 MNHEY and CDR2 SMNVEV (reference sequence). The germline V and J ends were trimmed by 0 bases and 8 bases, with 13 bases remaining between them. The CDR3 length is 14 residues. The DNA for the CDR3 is TGTGCCAGCAGTTTATCCGGACAGTCGTGGGGCTACACCTTC. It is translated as CASSLSGQSWGYTF.

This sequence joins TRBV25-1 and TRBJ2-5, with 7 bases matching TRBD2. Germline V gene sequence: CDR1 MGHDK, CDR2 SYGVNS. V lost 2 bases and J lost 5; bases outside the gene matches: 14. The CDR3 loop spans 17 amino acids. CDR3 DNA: TGTGCCAGCAGTGAAAACCGGGGCGGCGGGGGTTGGGAGACCCAGTACTTC. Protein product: CASSENRGGGGWETQYF.

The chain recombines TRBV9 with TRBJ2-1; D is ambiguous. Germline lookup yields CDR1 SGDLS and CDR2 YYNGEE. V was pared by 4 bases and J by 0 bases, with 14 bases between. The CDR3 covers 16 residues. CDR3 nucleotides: TGTGCCAGCAGCCCGGCACCGCGGAGCTCCTACAATGAGCAGTTCTTC. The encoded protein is CASSPAPRSSYNEQFF.

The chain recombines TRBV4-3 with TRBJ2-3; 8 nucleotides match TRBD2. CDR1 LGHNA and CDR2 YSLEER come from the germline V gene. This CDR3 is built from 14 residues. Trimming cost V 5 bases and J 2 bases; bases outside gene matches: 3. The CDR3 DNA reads TGCGCCAGCAGCGAGCGGGGGCACACAGATACGCAGTATTTT. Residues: CASSERGHTDTQYF.

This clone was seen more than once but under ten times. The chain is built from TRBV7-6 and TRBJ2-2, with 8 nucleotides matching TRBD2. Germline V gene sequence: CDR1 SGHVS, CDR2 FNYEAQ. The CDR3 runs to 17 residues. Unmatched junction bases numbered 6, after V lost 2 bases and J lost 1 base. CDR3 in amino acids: CASSLRNSGMNTGELFF. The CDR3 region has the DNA TGTGCCAGCAGCTTAAGGAATAGCGGGATGAACACCGGGGAGCTGTTTTTT.

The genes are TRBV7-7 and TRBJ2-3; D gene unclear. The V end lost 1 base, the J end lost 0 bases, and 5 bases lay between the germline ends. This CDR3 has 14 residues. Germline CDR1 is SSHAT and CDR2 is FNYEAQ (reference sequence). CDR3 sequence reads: CASSLGPSTDTQYF. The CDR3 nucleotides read TGTGCCAGCAGCTTAGGCCCTAGCACAGATACGCAGTATTTT. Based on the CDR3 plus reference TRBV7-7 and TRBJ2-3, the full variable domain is GAGVSQSPRYKVTKRGQDVTLRCDPISSHATLYWYQQALGQGPEFLTYFNYEAQPDKSGLPSDRFSAERPEGSISTLTIQRTEQRDSAMYRCASSLGPSTDTQYFGPGTRLTVL.